The following is a T cell receptor (beta chain) sequence with its context. Its specificity is unknown. The CDR3 ends on some other residue instead of the conserved phenylalanine or tryptophan, so this is likely a read error. It is unclear where the CDR3 begins or ends on the DNA, so no DNA is shown, and the CDR3 is as TCRdb lists it. The sample comes from a study of CD8+CD57+ T cells in acquired aplastic anemia. Study at large: The mean DNA yield obtained from sorted CD4+ and CD8+ cells came to approximately 3.2 ug. Where healthy donors were concerned, CD4+ cells averaged about 11 million reads.

It was genomic DNA that served as the template for profiling TCR beta VDJ and CDR3. TCRdb called the reads again in MiXCR, with one record for every CDR3 protein. The table has hundreds of thousands of distinct CDR3 sequences, around 68% seen once. The CDR3 length equals 16 residues, ends included. Per germline, CDR1 SNHLY and CDR2 FYNNEI. General study results and limits: The number of CD8+ CDR3 sequences shared by patients and controls was twenty-nine. Significant differences in CD8+ Simpson's diversity were not observed between patients and controls.

Sequencing input: sorted CD4+, CD8+, or CD8+CD57+ T cells (not recorded which) from PBMCs. The chain employs TRBV2 and TRBJ2-7; the table's TRBD1 call for D was not verified on the DNA. This clonotype was obtained from a human donor in good health, serving as a control. Here the CDR3 reads CASSSPTKDNEQDFGP.